Listed here are 13 T cell receptor beta chains from one sample, sequenced in a study of HIV-infected patients and healthy controls. TCRdb used MiXCR to reprocess the 5' RACE reads, holding one entry per CDR3 protein. The sample carries more than 60,000 distinct CDR3 sequences, 19% recorded once. Sequenced material: CD4+ T cells from blood. These receptors came from a human donor in good health.

This clonotype was picked up many times. The genes are TRBV29-1 and TRBJ1-1; 7 nucleotides agree with TRBD1. The CDR3 length is 12 residues. From germline, CDR1 is SQVTM and CDR2 ANQGSEA. Trimming took 7 bases from V and 2 from J; bases not matched to a gene: 4. Here the CDR3 DNA reads TGCAGCGCCGACAGGGCCAACACTGAAGCTTTCTTT. Encoded protein: CSADRANTEAFF.

This clonotype was seen at least ten times. V and J are TRBV6-1 and TRBJ1-1; no reliable D call. In germline, CDR1 is MNHNS, CDR2 SASEGT. This CDR3 is built from 13 residues. V shed 7 bases and J shed 5 bases, with 14 bases lying between them. In nucleotides, the CDR3 is TGTGCCAGCACCGTTGGGGTCTGGACTGAAGCTTTCTTT. It specifies CASTVGVWTEAFF.

This clonotype has at least ten counts. This rearrangement joins TRBV6-6 to TRBJ1-5; 11 positions agree with TRBD1. The germline gives CDR1 MNHNY, CDR2 SVGAGI (reference sequence). This CDR3 region has 16 residues. The V and J ends lost 2 bases and 5 bases, in that order; junction bases with no gene match: 5. The CDR3 is CASSYTRTGGYQPQHF. For the CDR3, the DNA is TGTGCCAGCAGTTACACTCGGACAGGGGGCTATCAGCCCCAGCATTTT.

This clonotype has more than one count but fewer than ten. This sequence joins TRBV7-2 and TRBJ2-3; D is possibly TRBD1 (5 bases). V dropped 2 bases and J dropped 2 bases, with 11 bases sitting between them. The CDR3 has 15 amino acids. CDR1 and CDR2 (germline): SGHTA, FQGNSA. The CDR3 region is CASSLRSGYTDTQYF. As DNA, the CDR3 is TGTGCCAGCAGCTTACGGTCAGGGTACACAGATACGCAGTATTTT.

This clonotype was counted once. The rearrangement uses TRBV5-1 and TRBJ2-6, with D possibly TRBD1 on 6 matching bases. Germline CDR1 is SGHRS and CDR2 is YFSETQ. V lost 4 bases and J 4 bases, leaving 24 bases between the germline ends. This CDR3 region has 19 residues. In DNA form, the CDR3 reads TGCGCCAGCAGCGCCAGGACAGTTACTCTCTCGGTGGGGGCCAACGTCCTGACTTTC. Amino acids: CASSARTVTLSVGANVLTF.

This clonotype was observed many times. V usage is TRBV7-2 and J usage is TRBJ2-1; no clear D gene. CDR1 is SGHTA and CDR2 is FQGNSA in the germline V gene. With 1 base removed from V and 8 bases from J, the gap between germline ends came to 12 bases. This CDR3 contains 14 residues. Here the CDR3 reads CASSLGRWPHEQFF. DNA of the CDR3: TGTGCCAGCAGCTTAGGGCGGTGGCCCCATGAGCAGTTCTTC.

This clonotype was seen at least ten times. This chain joins TRBV29-1 and TRBJ2-5; D not resolved. V was trimmed by 3 bases and J by 3 bases, leaving 8 bases between them. Germline CDR1 reads SQVTM; CDR2 reads ANQGSEA. The CDR3 extends over 12 amino acids. Written as DNA, the CDR3 is TGCAGCGTTGAGGGTAACAAAGAGACCCAGTACTTC. It codes for CSVEGNKETQYF.

The chain carries TRBV20-1 and TRBJ2-1; 7 bases fit TRBD1. In germline, CDR1 is DFQATT, CDR2 SNEGSKA (reference sequence). V was pared by 4 bases and J by 4 bases, with 7 bases of the junction left unmatched. The CDR3 runs 14 residues. CDR3 bases: TGCAGTGCTATTTTCCTGGGACAGTACAATGAGCAGTTCTTC. It encodes CSAIFLGQYNEQFF.

The CDR3 nucleotides are TGTGCCAGCAATACTCACGGGGAGGGGAATCAGCCCCAGCATTTT. Translation: CASNTHGEGNQPQHF. This sequence joins TRBV9 and TRBJ1-5, with D perhaps matching TRBD1 (5 bases). Trimming removed 6 bases from V and 4 bases from J, with 17 bases in between. Germline CDR1 SGDLS, CDR2 YYNGEE. The CDR3 runs to 15 residues.

This clonotype was seen ten or more times. J is TRBJ1-5 and V is TRBV3-1, with 7 bases that match TRBD1. This CDR3 has 15 amino acids. Trimming took 1 base from V and 2 from J; bases not matched to a gene: 2. The V gene's germline CDR1 is LGHDT and CDR2 YNNKEL (reference sequence). CDR3: CASSQGTGGNQPQHF. In DNA form, the CDR3 reads TGTGCCAGCAGCCAAGGAACAGGGGGCAATCAGCCCCAGCATTTT.

In its sample, this clonotype was seen a few times. The gene calls are TRBV11-2 and TRBJ2-1; possible D gene TRBD1, 5 bases. Trimming left V 1 base short and J 2 bases short, with 18 bases between. This CDR3 has 18 amino acids. Germline lookup yields CDR1 SGHAT and CDR2 FQNNGV. CDR3 sequence (DNA): TGTGCCAGCAGCTTAGCCCCTATGGGGCGAGGACCCTACAATGAGCAGTTCTTC. It codes for CASSLAPMGRGPYNEQFF.

The chain carries TRBV6-1 and TRBJ2-3; weak D call: TRBD2 (6 bases). The CDR3 loop spans 15 amino acids. V was pared by 6 bases and J by 0 bases, with 13 bases between. CDR1 is MNHNS and CDR2 is SASEGT in the germline V gene. CDR3 sequence (DNA): TGTGCCAGCAGCGGTGAGGGACTTAGCACAGATACGCAGTATTTT. Its translation is CASSGEGLSTDTQYF.

This clonotype was recorded at least ten times. In DNA form, the CDR3 reads TGTGCCAGCAGCCCCGGACTAGTCATGAGTAGGTACGAGCAGTACTTC. Its protein product is CASSPGLVMSRYEQYF. This chain uses TRBV6-2 or TRBV6-3 with TRBJ2-7, with 7 bases that match TRBD2. Trimming removed 6 bases from V and 4 bases from J; junction bases left unmatched: 15. The CDR3 extends over 16 amino acids. CDR1 MNHEY and CDR2 SVGEGT come from the germline V gene.